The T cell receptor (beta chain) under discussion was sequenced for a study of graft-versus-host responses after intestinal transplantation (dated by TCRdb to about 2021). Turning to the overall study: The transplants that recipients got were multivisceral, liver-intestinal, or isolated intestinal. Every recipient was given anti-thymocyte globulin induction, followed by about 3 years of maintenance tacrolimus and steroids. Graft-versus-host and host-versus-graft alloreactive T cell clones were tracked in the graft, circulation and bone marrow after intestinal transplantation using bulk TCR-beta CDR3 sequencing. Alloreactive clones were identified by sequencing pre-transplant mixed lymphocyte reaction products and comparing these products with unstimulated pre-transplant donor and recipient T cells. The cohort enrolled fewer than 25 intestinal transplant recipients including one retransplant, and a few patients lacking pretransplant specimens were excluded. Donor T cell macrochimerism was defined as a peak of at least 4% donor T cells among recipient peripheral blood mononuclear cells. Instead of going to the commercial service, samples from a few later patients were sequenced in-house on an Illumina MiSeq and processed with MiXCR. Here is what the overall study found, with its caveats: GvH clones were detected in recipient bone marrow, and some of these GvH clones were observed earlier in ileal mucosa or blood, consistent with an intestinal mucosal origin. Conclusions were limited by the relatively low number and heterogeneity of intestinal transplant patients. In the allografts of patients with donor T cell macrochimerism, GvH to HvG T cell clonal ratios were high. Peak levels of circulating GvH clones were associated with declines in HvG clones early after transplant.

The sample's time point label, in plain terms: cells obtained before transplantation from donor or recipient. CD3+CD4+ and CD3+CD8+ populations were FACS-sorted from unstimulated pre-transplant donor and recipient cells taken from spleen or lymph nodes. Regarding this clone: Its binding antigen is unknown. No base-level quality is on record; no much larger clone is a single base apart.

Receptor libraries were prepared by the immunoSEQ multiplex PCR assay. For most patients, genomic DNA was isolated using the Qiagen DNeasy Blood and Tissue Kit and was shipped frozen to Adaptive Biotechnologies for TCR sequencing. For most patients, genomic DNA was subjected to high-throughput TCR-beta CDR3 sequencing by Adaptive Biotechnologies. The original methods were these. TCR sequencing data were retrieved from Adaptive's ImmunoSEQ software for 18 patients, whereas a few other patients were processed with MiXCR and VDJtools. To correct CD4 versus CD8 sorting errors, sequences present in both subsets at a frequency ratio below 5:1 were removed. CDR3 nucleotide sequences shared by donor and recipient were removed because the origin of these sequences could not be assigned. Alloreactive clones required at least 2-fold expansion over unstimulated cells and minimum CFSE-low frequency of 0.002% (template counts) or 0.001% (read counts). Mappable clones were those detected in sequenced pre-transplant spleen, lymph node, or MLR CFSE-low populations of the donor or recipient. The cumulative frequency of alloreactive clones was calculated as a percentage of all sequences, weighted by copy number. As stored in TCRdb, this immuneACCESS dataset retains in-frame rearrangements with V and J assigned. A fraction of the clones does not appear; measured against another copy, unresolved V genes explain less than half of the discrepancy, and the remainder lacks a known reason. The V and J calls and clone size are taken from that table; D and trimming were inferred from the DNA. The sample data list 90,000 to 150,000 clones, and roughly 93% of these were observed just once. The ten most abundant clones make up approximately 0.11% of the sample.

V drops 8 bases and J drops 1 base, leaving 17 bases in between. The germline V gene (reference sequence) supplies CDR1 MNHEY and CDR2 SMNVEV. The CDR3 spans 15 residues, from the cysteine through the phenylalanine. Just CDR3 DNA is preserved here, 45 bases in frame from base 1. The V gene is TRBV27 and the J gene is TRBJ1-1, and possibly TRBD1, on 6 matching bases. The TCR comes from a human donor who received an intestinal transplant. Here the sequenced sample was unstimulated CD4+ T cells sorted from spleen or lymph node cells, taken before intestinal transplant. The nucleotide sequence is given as TGTGCCAGCCGATTGTGGGGGGCACCGAACACTGAAGCTTTCTTT. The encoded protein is CASRLWGAPNTEAFF.